This T cell receptor (beta chain) was recorded in a study of blood T cell repertoires in COVID-19. In the study overall: Spain, Italy and the United States supplied samples that represented acute and convalescent COVID-19. Sample material is recorded as cDNA or gDNA derived from T cells, B-cell-depleted T cells, or PBMCs.

With V trimmed by 6 bases and J by 4 bases, 6 bases remained unmatched. Germline CDR1 MDHEN, CDR2 SYDVKM. The CDR3 contains 13 residues. Per the original data handling: Estimation of nucleated cell counts was performed using reference gene primer amplification. The data were produced by immunoSEQ multiplex PCR, yet TCRdb's version contains in-frame clones alone and is incomplete. From that table come the V and J calls and clone size; the DNA was used to work out D and trimming. The sample lists 95,000 or so clones; around 86% were seen once. The V call is TRBV28, the J call TRBJ2-7; TRBD1 matches at 7 bases. This TCR derives from a woman between 65 and 79 years old with acute or convalescent COVID-19. The sample taken for sequencing was peripheral blood. CDR3 sequence (DNA): TGTGCCAGCAGGACCGGGACAGAGTACGAGCAGTACTTC. Protein sequence: CASRTGTEYEQYF.